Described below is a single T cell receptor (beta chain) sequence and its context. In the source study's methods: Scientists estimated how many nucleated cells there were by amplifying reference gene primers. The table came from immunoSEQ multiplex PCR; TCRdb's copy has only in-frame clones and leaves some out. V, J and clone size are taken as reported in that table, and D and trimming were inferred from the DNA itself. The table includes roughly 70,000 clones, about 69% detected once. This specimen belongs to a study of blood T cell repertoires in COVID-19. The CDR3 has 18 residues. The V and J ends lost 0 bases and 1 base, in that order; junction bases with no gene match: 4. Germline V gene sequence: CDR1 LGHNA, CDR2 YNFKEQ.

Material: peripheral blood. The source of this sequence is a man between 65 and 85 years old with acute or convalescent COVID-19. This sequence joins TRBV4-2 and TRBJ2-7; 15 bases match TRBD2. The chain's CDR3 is CASSQDLGLAGGSYEQYF. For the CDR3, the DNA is TGTGCCAGCAGCCAAGATTTGGGACTAGCGGGAGGTTCCTACGAGCAGTACTTC.